Sequencing of this T cell receptor beta chain was carried out in a study of blood T cell repertoires in COVID-19. The assay was immunoSEQ multiplex PCR, and TCRdb's table has in-frame clones only and misses some. Counted here are almost 95,000 clones, about two thirds occurring once; the ten biggest clones make up 20% to 25%. V dropped 4 bases and J dropped 7; count of bases not matched to a gene: 5. Germline-derived CDR1 and CDR2 are SGDLS and YYNGEE. The CDR3 loop spans 15 amino acids. The sequencing sample was made of peripheral blood. This receptor was obtained from a woman aged 60-70 years in a cohort sampled during active or convalescent COVID-19. This chain uses TRBV9 with TRBJ2-2; 12 bases line up with TRBD2. The CDR3 is CASSPSGGASGELFF. CDR3 coding DNA: TGTGCCAGCAGCCCTAGCGGGGGGGCAAGCGGGGAGCTGTTTTTT.